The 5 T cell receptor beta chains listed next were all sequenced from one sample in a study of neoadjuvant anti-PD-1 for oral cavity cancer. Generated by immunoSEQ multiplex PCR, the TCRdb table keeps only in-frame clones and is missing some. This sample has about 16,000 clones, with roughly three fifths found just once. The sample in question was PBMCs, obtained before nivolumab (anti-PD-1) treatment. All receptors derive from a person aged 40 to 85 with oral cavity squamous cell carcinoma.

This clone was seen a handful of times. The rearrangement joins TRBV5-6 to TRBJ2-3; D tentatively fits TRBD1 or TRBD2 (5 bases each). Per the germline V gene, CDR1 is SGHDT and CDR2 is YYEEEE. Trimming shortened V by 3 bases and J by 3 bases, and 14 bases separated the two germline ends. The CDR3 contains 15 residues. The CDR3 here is CASSSDRGATDTQYF. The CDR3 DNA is TGTGCCAGCAGCTCGGACCGAGGGGCAACAGATACGCAGTATTTT.

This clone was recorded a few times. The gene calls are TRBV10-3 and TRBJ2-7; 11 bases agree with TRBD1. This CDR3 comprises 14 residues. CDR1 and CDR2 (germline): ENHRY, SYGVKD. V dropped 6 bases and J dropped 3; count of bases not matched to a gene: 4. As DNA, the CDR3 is TGTGCCATCAGGGGACAGGGGGAGTTCTACGAGCAGTACTTC. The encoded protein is CAIRGQGEFYEQYF.

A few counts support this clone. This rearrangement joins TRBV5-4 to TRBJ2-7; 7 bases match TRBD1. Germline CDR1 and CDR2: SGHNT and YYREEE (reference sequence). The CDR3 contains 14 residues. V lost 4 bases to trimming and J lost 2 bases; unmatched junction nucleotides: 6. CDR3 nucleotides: TGTGCCAGCAGCGAGGACAGGCTGACCTACGAGCAGTACTTC. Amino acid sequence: CASSEDRLTYEQYF.

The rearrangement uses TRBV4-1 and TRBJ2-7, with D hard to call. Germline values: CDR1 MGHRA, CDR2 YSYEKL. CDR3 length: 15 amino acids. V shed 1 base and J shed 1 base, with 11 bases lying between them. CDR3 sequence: CASSQAPDASYEQYF. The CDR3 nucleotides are TGCGCCAGCAGCCAAGCTCCCGACGCTTCCTACGAGCAGTACTTC.

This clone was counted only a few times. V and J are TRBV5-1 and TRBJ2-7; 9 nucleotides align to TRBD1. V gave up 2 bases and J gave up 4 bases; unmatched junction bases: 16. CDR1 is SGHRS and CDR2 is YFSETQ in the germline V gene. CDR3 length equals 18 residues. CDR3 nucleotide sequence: TGCGCCAGCAGCTTTTCCACGACCTTAGGGACAGGGACTTACGAGCAGTACTTC. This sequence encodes CASSFSTTLGTGTYEQYF.